This entry lists 16 T cell receptor beta chains sequenced from one sample in a study of blood T cell repertoires in COVID-19. This table comes from immunoSEQ multiplex PCR, and its TCRdb copy is limited to in-frame clones, with some not included. This sample has a few hundred thousand clones; approximately 89% occur once, and the top ten carry around 3.1%. The sequencing sample was made of PBMCs or T cells enriched from blood (not recorded which). These receptors all stem from a woman aged 40 to 49 who had been exposed to COVID-19.

This clone came up once. This sequence joins TRBV6-1 and TRBJ1-6; D not certain. Trimming cost V 2 bases and J 7 bases, with 15 bases left between them. There are 16 residues in the CDR3. Germline loops: CDR1 MNHNS, CDR2 SASEGT. The CDR3 sequence is CASSEQPRRANSPLHF. The CDR3 DNA follows: TGTGCCAGCAGTGAACAGCCGAGGAGGGCAAATTCACCCCTCCACTTT.

The chain combines TRBV15 with TRBJ1-1; possible D gene TRBD1, 6 bases. Deletions cut 5 bases from V and 0 bases from J, with 16 bases between. Germline lookup yields CDR1 LNHNV and CDR2 YYDKDF (reference sequence). This CDR3 has 16 residues. As DNA, the CDR3 is TGTGCCACCAGCGCGCGACAGGTATCCCTGAACACTGAAGCTTTCTTT. Amino acid sequence: CATSARQVSLNTEAFF.

V gene TRBV7-2 combines with J gene TRBJ2-2; TRBD2 is a possible D gene (6 bases). The CDR3 is made up of 13 amino acids. Trimming cost V 1 base and J 7 bases, with 7 bases left between them. Germline CDR1 and CDR2: SGHTA and FQGNSA. This CDR3 reads CASSLVGGGELFF. CDR3 sequence (DNA): TGTGCCAGCAGCTTAGTGGGGGGCGGGGAGCTGTTTTTT.

This chain links TRBV28 with TRBJ1-1, with D possibly matching TRBD1 (5 bases). The CDR3 extends over 14 amino acids. Between the trimmed V and J ends, which lost 7 bases and 1 base, there was a span of 13 bases. Germline assignment: CDR1 MDHEN and CDR2 SYDVKM. CDR3 sequence reads: CASTAGTENTEAFF. The CDR3 bases are TGTGCCAGCACCGCCGGGACTGAGAACACTGAAGCTTTCTTT.

This sequence joins TRBV27 and TRBJ2-1; 12 nucleotides agree with TRBD2. The CDR3 is 16 amino acids. Trimming cost V 7 bases and J 7 bases; bases outside gene matches: 11. From germline, CDR1 is MNHEY and CDR2 SMNVEV (reference sequence). CDR3 amino acids: CASNSIGLAGKNEQFF. The DNA for the CDR3 is TGTGCCAGCAATTCCATAGGACTAGCGGGGAAGAATGAGCAGTTCTTC.

This clone was detected once. The chain couples TRBV27 to TRBJ1-6; the match to TRBD1 covers 8 bases. The CDR3 is 15 residues long. Germline lookup yields CDR1 MNHEY and CDR2 SMNVEV (reference sequence). With V trimmed by 5 bases and J by 8 bases, 8 bases remained unmatched. CDR3 amino acids: CASSQDRGGDSPLHF. Here the CDR3 DNA reads TGTGCCAGCAGTCAAGACAGGGGCGGGGATTCACCCCTCCACTTT.

This clone turned up a few times. The gene calls are TRBV14 and TRBJ1-2, with 10 nucleotides matching TRBD1. This CDR3 is 15 amino acids long. Germline lookup yields CDR1 SGHDN and CDR2 FVKESK. With V trimmed by 4 bases and J by 3 bases, 5 bases remained unmatched. As DNA, the CDR3 is TGTGCCAGCAGCCTCTCGGACAGGGGGTACTATGGCTACACCTTC. Amino acid sequence: CASSLSDRGYYGYTF.

The DNA of the CDR3 is TGTGCCAGCAGCTTGGACCTAGGGGGAACCAATGAAAAACTGTTTTTT. Amino acids: CASSLDLGGTNEKLFF. The chain links TRBV5-4 to TRBJ1-4, with a possible D match to TRBD1 (6 bases). The CDR3 loop spans 16 amino acids. Germline V gives CDR1 SGHNT, CDR2 YYREEE (reference sequence). Trimming shortened V by 0 bases and J by 5 bases, and 14 bases separated the two germline ends.

The chain has TRBV2 and TRBJ1-4; TRBD1 matches at 9 bases. Germline V gene sequence: CDR1 SNHLY, CDR2 FYNNEI. Trimming cost V 6 bases and J 6 bases; bases outside gene matches: 8. CDR3 length equals 15 residues. The CDR3 loop reads CASSPGTGLHEKLFF. CDR3 nucleotides: TGTGCCAGCAGCCCTGGGACAGGGTTACATGAAAAACTGTTTTTT.

The V gene is TRBV7-2, the J gene TRBJ2-5, with D maybe TRBD2 (6 bases). V was clipped by 2 bases and J by 4 bases, with 11 bases between them. This CDR3 spans 14 amino acids. Germline-derived CDR1 and CDR2 are SGHTA and FQGNSA. In DNA form, the CDR3 reads TGTGCCAGCAGCTTATGGGCGGGGACAGAGACCCAGTACTTC. As protein: CASSLWAGTETQYF.

The chain has TRBV6-5 and TRBJ1-5; no definite D call. V lost 2 bases and J 2 bases, leaving 10 bases between the germline ends. This CDR3 comprises 15 residues. Germline V gene data show CDR1 as MNHEY and CDR2 as SVGAGI. In DNA form, the CDR3 reads TGTGCCAGCAGTTACGGTATCGAGGGCAATCAGCCCCAGCATTTT. Protein: CASSYGIEGNQPQHF.

This chain's CDR3 is CASSLSAAYEQYF. The DNA of the CDR3 is TGTGCCAGCAGTTTATCGGCGGCCTACGAGCAGTACTTC. This chain links TRBV27 with TRBJ2-7; D remains unclear. The CDR3 has 13 amino acids. Trimming left V 0 bases short and J 2 bases short, with 5 bases between. Germline lookup yields CDR1 MNHEY and CDR2 SMNVEV (reference sequence).

The chain is built from TRBV5-5 and TRBJ2-6; D is unresolved. This CDR3 comprises 15 residues. V was pared by 5 bases and J by 0 bases, with 9 bases between. Germline V CDR1 and CDR2: SGHKS, YYEKEE (reference sequence). DNA for the CDR3: TGTGCCAGCAGTTTCTGGGCCTCTGGGGCCAACGTCCTGACTTTC. Encoded protein: CASSFWASGANVLTF.

The chain couples TRBV29-1 to TRBJ2-5; possibly TRBD2 for D (5 bases). CDR1 is SQVTM, CDR2 ANQGSEA, per germline. The ends were cut back, 7 bases at V and 1 base at J, with 16 bases in the middle. The CDR3 covers 14 residues. The CDR3 DNA sequence: TGCAGCGCGCGTCTTGTGGGGAGCCAAGAGACCCAGTACTTC. Encoded protein: CSARLVGSQETQYF.

The J gene is TRBJ1-1, the V gene TRBV28; 7 nucleotides agree with TRBD1. The CDR3 extends over 15 amino acids. Unmatched junction bases numbered 14, after V lost 6 bases and J lost 7 bases. Germline V gene data show CDR1 as MDHEN and CDR2 as SYDVKM. CDR3 bases: TGTGCCAGCAGCCGAGGAGACAGGGAGTGGGTTGAAGCTTTCTTT. It yields the protein CASSRGDREWVEAFF.

CDR3: CASRSRIHLQGSGYTF. CDR3 DNA sequence: TGTGCCAGCAGATCGAGGATCCACTTACAGGGGTCCGGCTACACCTTC. The rearrangement links TRBV21-1 to TRBJ1-2; the D call TRBD1 from the table was never checked on the DNA. TRBV21-1 is noted as a pseudogene. The CDR3 sequence is 16 residues long.